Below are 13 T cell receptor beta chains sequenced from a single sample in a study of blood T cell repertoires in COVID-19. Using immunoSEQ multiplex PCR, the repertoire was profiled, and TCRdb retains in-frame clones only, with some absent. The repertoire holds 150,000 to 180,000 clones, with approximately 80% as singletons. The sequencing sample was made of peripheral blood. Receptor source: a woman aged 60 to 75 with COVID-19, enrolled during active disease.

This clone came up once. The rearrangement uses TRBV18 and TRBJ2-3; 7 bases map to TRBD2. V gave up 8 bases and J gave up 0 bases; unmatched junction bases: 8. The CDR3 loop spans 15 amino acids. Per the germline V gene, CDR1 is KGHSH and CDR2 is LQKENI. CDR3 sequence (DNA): TGTGCCAGCCACCCCTCCGGGAGGAGCACAGATACGCAGTATTTT. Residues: CASHPSGRSTDTQYF.

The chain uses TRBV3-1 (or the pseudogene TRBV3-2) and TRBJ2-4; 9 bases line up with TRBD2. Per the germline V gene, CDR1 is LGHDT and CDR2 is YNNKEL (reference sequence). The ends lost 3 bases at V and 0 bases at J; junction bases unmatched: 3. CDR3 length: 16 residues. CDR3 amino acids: CASSQRRGGAKNIQYF. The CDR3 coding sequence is TGTGCCAGCAGCCAGAGGCGGGGGGGAGCCAAAAACATTCAGTACTTC.

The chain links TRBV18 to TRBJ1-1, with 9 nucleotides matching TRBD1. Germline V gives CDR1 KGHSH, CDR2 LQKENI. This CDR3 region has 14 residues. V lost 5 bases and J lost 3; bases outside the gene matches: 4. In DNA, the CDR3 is TGTGCCAGCTCATCCGACAGGGGGGACACTGAAGCTTTCTTT. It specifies CASSSDRGDTEAFF.

CDR3 coding DNA: TGTGCCAGCTCACCAAGGGACAGGGTCTGGCACGAGCAGTACTTC. Amino acids: CASSPRDRVWHEQYF. V is TRBV18 and J is TRBJ2-7, with TRBD1 matching over 9 bases. The CDR3 covers 15 residues. CDR1 and CDR2 from the germline V gene are KGHSH and LQKENI. V dropped 2 bases and J dropped 5; count of bases not matched to a gene: 7. Complete variable domain (other parts from reference TRBV18 and TRBJ2-7): NAGVMQNPRHLVRRRGQEARLRCSPMKGHSHVYWYRQLPEEGLKFMVYLQKENIIDESGMPKERFSAEFPKEGPSILRIQQVVRGDSAAYFCASSPRDRVWHEQYFGPGTRLTVT.

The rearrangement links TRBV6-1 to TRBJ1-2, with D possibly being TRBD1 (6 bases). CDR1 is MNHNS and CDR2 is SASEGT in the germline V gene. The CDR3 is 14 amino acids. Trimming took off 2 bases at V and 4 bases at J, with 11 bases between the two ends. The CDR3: CASSETTGSYGYTF. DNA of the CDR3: TGTGCCAGCAGTGAAACAACAGGGTCCTATGGCTACACCTTC.

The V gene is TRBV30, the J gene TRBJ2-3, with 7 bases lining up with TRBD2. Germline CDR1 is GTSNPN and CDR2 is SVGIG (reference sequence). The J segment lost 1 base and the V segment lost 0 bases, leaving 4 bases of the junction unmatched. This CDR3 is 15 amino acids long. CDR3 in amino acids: CAWSVQRGRTDTQYF. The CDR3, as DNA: TGTGCCTGGAGTGTACAGCGGGGCCGCACAGATACGCAGTATTTT.

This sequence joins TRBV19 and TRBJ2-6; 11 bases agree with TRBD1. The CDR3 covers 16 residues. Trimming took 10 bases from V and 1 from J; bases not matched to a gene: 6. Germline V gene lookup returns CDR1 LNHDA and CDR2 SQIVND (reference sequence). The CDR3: CATQDRGRSGANVLTF. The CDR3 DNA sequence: TGTGCCACCCAGGACAGGGGGCGGTCTGGGGCCAACGTCCTGACTTTC. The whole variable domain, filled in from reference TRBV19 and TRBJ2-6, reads DGGITQSPKYLFRKEGQNVTLSCEQNLNHDAMYWYRQDPGQGLRLIYYSQIVNDFQKGDIAEGYSVSREKKESFPLTVTSAQKNPTAFYLCATQDRGRSGANVLTFGAGSRLTVL.

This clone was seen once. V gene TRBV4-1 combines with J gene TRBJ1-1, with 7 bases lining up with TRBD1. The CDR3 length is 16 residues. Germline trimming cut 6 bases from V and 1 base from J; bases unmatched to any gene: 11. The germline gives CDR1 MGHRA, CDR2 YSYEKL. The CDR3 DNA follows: TGCGCCAGCAGTCACGGGCAGGGGGGAGAGAACACTGAAGCTTTCTTT. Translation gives CASSHGQGGENTEAFF.

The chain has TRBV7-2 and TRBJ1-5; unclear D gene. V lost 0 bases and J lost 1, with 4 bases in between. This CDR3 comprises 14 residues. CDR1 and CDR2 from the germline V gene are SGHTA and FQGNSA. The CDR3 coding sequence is TGTGCCAGCAGCTTAGCCATGAGCAATCAGCCCCAGCATTTT. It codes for CASSLAMSNQPQHF.

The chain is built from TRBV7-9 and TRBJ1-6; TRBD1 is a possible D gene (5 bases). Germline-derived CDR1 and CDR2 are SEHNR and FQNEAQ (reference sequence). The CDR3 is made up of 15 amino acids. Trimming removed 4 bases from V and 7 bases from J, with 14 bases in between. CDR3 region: CASSSHRTQNSPLHF. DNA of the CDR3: TGTGCCAGCAGCTCCCACAGGACCCAGAATTCACCCCTCCACTTT.

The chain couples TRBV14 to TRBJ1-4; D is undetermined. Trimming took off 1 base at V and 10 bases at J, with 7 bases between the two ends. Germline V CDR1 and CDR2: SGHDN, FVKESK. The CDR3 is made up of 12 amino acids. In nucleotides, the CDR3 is TGTGCCAGCAGCCAAGGGTGGGCAAAACTGTTTTTT. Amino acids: CASSQGWAKLFF.

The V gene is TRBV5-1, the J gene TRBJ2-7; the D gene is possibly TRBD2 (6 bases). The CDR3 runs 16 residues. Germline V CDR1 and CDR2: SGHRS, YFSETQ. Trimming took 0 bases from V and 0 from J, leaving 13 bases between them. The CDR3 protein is CASSLVGGLSSYEQYF. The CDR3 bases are TGCGCCAGCAGCTTGGTGGGGGGACTTAGCTCCTACGAGCAGTACTTC.

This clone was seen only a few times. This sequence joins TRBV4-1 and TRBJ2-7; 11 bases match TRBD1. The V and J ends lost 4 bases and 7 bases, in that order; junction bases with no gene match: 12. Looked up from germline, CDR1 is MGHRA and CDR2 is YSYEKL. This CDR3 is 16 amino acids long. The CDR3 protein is CASSPFGTGGLEEQYV. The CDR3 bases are TGCGCCAGCAGCCCTTTCGGGACAGGGGGGTTAGAAGAGCAGTACGTC.